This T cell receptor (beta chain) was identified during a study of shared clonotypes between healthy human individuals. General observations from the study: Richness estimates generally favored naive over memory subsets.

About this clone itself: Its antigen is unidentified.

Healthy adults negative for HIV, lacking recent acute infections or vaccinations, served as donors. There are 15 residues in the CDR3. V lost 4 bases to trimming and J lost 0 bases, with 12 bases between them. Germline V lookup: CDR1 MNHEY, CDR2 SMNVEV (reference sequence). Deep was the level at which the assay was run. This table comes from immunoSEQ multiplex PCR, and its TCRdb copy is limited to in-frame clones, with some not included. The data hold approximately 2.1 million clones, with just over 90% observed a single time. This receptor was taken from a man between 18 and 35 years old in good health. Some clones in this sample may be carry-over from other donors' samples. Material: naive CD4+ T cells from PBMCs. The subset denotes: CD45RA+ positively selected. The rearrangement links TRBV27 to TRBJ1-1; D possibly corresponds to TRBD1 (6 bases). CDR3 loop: CASSSLDSLNTEAFF. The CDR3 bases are TGTGCCAGCAGTTCTTTGGACAGTTTGAACACTGAAGCTTTCTTT.